A selection of T cell receptor beta chains follows, all from one sample in a study of CD4 T cells in relation to SARS-CoV-2 and coronaviruses. What these receptors recognize is not known. Sequencing used immunoSEQ multiplex PCR; TCRdb keeps in-frame clones, though not all of them. The table lists fewer than 15,000 clones, more than 75% of them singletons. The sequencing sample was made of CD4+ T cells from PBMCs, cultured in vitro. These receptors came from a human donor in good health. Both conserved end residues are part of each CDR3. The D gene is left open where the match is weak. Clone size is not always given. Where it is, it says once, few, many or a class for expanded clones.

- - TRBJ2-7 TRBV19 TGTGCCAGTAGTCGATCGGTTGAGGGTCTTTACGAGCAGTACTTC CASSRSVEGLYEQYF
- - TRBJ2-7 TRBV5-1 TGCGCCAGCAGCCGTGACAGGCTCTCCTACGAGCAGTACTTC CASSRDRLSYEQYF
- TRBD1 TRBJ2-7 TRBV5-5 TGTGCCAGCAGCCCTGGACAGGGTTACTACGAGCAGTACTTC CASSPGQGYYEQYF
- - TRBJ2-2 TRBV6-5 TGTGCCAGCAGTTACACCCCGAACACCGGGGAGCTGTTTTTT CASSYTPNTGELFF
- TRBD2 TRBJ2-7 TRBV7-2 TGTGCCAGCAGACGAAAGGTCCAGCGGGGGTCTCACGAGCAGTACTTC CASRRKVQRGSHEQYF
- - TRBJ2-7 TRBV6-6 TGTGCCAGCAGCCACCCAAGGAAAGGGAACGAGCAGTACTTC CASSHPRKGNEQYF
- TRBD1 TRBJ1-2 TRBV28 TGTGCCAGCAGTTTATCAGGGGGCGACTATGGCTACACCTTC CASSLSGGDYGYTF
- - TRBJ1-2 TRBV3-1/TRBV3-2 TGTGCCAGCAGCCAAGAAGCATTACGCGGCTACACCTTC CASSQEALRGYTF
- - TRBJ1-1 TRBV30 TGTGCCGGCAGGGCCCTAGAGCGAGCTTTCTTT CAGRALERAFF
- - TRBJ2-7 TRBV29-1 TGCAGCGTTGTGAGGTCAGGAGCTGGGGAGCAGTACTTC CSVVRSGAGEQYF
- - TRBJ2-5 TRBV25-1 TGTGCCAGCAGCGCTCCCGGGGACCAAGAGACCCAGTACTTC CASSAPGDQETQYF
once TRBD1 TRBJ2-3 TRBV2 TGTGCCAGCAGTCTACAGGGGACCGCGGCACGAGATACGCAGTATTTT CASSLQGTAARDTQYF
few - TRBJ1-2 TRBV28 TGTGCCAGCAGTTTGGGGGGGGCTCGCGGCTACACCTTC CASSLGGARGYTF
- - TRBJ1-5 TRBV6-2/TRBV6-3 TGTGCCAGCAGTTACTCCCTTTGGGCAGTTCGCAATCAGCCCCAGCATTTT CASSYSLWAVRNQPQHF
- TRBD1 TRBJ2-1 TRBV12-3/TRBV12-4 TGTGCCAGCACCCCGGACAGGGGGATTGAGCAGTTCTTC CASTPDRGIEQFF
- TRBD1 TRBJ2-7 TRBV7-3 TGTGCCAGCAGCCGAACGGGACAGGGGACCTACGAGCAGTACTTC CASSRTGQGTYEQYF
- TRBD1 TRBJ2-3 TRBV29-1 TGCAGCGTGGCTCAGGGGGGCACAGATACGCAGTATTTT CSVAQGGTDTQYF
- - TRBJ1-2 TRBV5-6 TGTGCCAGCAGGTTGGACAGCCGGGGAGGCTACACCTTC CASRLDSRGGYTF
once - TRBJ2-3 TRBV7-2 TGTGCCAGCAGCCTGGACTTCACAGATACGCAGTATTTT CASSLDFTDTQYF
- TRBD1 TRBJ2-7 TRBV29-1 TGCAGCGCCTCCAGGGGGTCGTCCTACGAGCAGTACTTC CSASRGSSYEQYF
- - TRBJ1-2 TRBV6-6 TGTGCCAACCAAAGGGGGTTCAACTATGGCTACACCTTC CANQRGFNYGYTF
- - TRBJ1-1 TRBV2 TGTGCCAGCAGTGTGTCAGGATCTAGGACTGAAGCTTTCTTT CASSVSGSRTEAFF
- TRBD1 TRBJ1-1 TRBV5-1 TGCGCCAGCAGCTTGGTTTCCCAGGGGGCTGAAGCTTTCTTT CASSLVSQGAEAFF
once TRBD2 TRBJ2-3 TRBV7-9 TGTGCCAGCAGCCCGGGGGGGCGGGGCACAGATACGCAGTATTTT CASSPGGRGTDTQYF
- - TRBJ1-2 TRBV1 TGCACCAGCAGCCAAGGAGGGGATTCGGATGGCTACACCTTC CTSSQGGDSDGYTF
- - TRBJ2-1 TRBV7-2 TGTGCCAGCAGCCCGGGGCTAGAATACAATGAGCAGTTCTTC CASSPGLEYNEQFF
- - TRBJ1-2 TRBV2 TGTGCCAGCAGTGTAGGGGCAGACTATGGCTACACCTTC CASSVGADYGYTF
- TRBD2 TRBJ2-1 TRBV7-3 TGTGCCAGCAGCTCCCCCGGGACTAGCGGGGAGAATGAGCAGTTCTTC CASSSPGTSGENEQFF
- TRBD2 TRBJ2-7 TRBV5-8 TGTGCCAGCAGCTTCGGACTAGCCACCCACTACGAGCAGTACTTC CASSFGLATHYEQYF